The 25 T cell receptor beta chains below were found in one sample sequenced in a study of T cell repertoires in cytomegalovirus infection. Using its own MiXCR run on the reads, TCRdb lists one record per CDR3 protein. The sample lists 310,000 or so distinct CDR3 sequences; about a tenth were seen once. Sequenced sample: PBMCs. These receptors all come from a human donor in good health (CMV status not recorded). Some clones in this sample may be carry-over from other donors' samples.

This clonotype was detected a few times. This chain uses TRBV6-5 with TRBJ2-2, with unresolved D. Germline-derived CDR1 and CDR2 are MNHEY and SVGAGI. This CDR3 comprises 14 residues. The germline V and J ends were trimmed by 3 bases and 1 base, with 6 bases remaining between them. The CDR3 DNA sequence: TGTGCCAGCAGTTATACTGTGAACACCGGGGAGCTGTTTTTT. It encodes CASSYTVNTGELFF.

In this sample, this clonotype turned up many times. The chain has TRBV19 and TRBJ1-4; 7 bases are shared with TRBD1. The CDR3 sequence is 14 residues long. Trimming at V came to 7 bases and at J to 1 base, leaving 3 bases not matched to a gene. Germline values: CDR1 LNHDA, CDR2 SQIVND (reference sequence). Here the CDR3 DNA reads TGTGCCAGTAACCACAGGGGAACTAATGAAAAACTGTTTTTT. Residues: CASNHRGTNEKLFF.

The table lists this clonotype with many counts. The CDR3, as DNA: TGTGCCAGCAGTTTATCCACAGGACAGGGTGCGATTGGGCCCCAGCATTTT. It yields the protein CASSLSTGQGAIGPQHF. The chain joins TRBV6-1 to TRBJ1-5; TRBD1 aligns across 8 bases. Germline V lookup: CDR1 MNHNS, CDR2 SASEGT. The CDR3 is 17 amino acids. The trim removed 5 bases at V and 9 bases at J, leaving 18 bases unmatched.

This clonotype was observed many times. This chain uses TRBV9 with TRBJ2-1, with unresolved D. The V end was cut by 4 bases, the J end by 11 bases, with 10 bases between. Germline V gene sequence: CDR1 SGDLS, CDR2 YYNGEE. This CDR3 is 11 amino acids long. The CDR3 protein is CASSSRLQQFF. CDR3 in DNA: TGTGCCAGCAGCTCCCGACTCCAGCAGTTCTTC.

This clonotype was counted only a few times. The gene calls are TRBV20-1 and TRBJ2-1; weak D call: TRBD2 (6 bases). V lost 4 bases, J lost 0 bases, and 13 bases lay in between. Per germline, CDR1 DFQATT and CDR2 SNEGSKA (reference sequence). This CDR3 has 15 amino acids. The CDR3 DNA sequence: TGCAGTGCTACCCTAGCGTCGAGCTCCTACAATGAGCAGTTCTTC. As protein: CSATLASSSYNEQFF.

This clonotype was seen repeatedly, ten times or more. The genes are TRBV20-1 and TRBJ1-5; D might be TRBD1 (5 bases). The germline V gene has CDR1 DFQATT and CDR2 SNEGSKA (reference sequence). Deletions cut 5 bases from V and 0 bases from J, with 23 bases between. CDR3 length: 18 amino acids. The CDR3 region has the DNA TGCAGTGCTCCGAAAGCTTTTGCGGGGGATGCTAGCAATCAGCCCCAGCATTTT. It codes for CSAPKAFAGDASNQPQHF.

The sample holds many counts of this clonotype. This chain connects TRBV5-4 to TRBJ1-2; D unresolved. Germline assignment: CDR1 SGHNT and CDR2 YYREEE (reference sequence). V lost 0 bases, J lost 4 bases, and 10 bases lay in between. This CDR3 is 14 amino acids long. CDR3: CASSLVEPSYGYTF. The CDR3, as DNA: TGTGCCAGCAGCTTGGTAGAGCCTTCCTATGGCTACACCTTC.

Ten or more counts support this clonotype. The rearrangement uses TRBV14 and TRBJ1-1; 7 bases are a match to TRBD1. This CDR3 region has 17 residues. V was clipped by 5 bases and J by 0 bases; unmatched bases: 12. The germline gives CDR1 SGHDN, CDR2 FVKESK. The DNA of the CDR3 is TGTGCCAGCAGCGCTCGTCCGGGACAGAAATTGAACACTGAAGCTTTCTTT. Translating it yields CASSARPGQKLNTEAFF.

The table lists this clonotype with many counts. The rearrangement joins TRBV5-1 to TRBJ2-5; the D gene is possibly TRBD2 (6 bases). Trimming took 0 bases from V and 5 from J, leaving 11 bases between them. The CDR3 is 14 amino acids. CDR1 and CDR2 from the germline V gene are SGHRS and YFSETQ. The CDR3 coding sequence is TGCGCCAGCAGCTTGGCTCTAGCGTCCGAGACCCAGTACTTC. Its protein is CASSLALASETQYF. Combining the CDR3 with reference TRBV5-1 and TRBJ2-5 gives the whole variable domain KAGVTQTPRYLIKTRGQQVTLSCSPISGHRSVSWYQQTPGQGLQFLFEYFSETQRNKGNFPGRFSGRQFSNSRSEMNVSTLELGDSALYLCASSLALASETQYFGPGTRLLVL.

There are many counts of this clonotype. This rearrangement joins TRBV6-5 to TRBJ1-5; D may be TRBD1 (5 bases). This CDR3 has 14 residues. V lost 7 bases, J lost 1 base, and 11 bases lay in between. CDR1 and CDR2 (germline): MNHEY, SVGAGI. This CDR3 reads CASTPDRSNQPQHF. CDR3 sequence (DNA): TGTGCCAGCACCCCCGACAGAAGCAATCAGCCCCAGCATTTT.

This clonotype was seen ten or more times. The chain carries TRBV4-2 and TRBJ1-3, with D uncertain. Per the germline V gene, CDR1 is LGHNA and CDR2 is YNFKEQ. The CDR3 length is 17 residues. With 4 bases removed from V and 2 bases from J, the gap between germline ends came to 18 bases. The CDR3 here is CASSPTSGQGPGNTIYF. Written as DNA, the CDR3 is TGTGCCAGCAGCCCAACCTCAGGCCAAGGGCCTGGAAACACCATATATTTT.

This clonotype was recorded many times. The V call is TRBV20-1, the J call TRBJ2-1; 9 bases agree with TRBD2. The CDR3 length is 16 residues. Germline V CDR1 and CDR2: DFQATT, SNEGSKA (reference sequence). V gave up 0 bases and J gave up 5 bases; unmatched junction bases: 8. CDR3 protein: CSARDQKRGVHNEQFF. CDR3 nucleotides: TGCAGTGCTAGAGATCAAAAGCGGGGGGTCCACAATGAGCAGTTCTTC.

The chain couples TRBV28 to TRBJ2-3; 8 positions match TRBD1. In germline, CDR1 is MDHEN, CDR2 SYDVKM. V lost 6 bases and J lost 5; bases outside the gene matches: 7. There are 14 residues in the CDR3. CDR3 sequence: CASRETGGGDTQYF. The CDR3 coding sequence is TGTGCCAGCAGAGAAACAGGGGGAGGAGATACGCAGTATTTT.

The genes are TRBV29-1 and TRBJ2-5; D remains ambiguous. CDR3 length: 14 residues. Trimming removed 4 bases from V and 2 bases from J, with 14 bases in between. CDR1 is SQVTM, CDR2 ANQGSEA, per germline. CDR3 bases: TGCAGCGTTGTTCAGGAGATACAGCAAGAGACCCAGTACTTC. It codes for CSVVQEIQQETQYF.

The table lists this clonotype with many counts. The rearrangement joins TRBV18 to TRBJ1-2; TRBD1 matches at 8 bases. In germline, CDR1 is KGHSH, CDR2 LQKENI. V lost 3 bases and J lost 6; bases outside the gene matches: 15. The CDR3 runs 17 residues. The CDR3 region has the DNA TGTGCCAGCTCACCCACGCAGGGGGCCCTTACCGGGGATGGCTACACCTTC. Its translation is CASSPTQGALTGDGYTF.

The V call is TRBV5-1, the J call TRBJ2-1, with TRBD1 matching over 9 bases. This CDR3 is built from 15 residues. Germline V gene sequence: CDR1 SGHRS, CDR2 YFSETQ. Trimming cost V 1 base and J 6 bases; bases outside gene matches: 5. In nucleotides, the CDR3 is TGCGCCAGCAGCTTGTCCGGGACAGGGTTCAATGAGCAGTTCTTC. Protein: CASSLSGTGFNEQFF.

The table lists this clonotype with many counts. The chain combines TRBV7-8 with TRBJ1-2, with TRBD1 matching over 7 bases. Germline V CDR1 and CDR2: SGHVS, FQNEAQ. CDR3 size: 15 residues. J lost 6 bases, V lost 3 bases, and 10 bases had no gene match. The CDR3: CASSFGGGGRDGYTF. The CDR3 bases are TGTGCCAGCAGCTTCGGGGGAGGGGGCAGGGATGGCTACACCTTC.

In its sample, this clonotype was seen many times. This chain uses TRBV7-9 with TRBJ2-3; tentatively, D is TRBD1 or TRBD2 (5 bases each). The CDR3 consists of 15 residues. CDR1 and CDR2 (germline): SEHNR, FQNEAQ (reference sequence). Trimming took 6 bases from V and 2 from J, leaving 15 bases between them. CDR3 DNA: TGTGCCAGCAGAGACCGGGACCTGAACACAGATACGCAGTATTTT. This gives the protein CASRDRDLNTDTQYF.

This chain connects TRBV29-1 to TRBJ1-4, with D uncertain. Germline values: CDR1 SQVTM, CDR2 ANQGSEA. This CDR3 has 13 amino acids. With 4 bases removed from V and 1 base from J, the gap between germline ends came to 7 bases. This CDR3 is CSVALGTNEKLFF. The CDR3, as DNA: TGCAGCGTTGCGCTGGGAACTAATGAAAAACTGTTTTTT.

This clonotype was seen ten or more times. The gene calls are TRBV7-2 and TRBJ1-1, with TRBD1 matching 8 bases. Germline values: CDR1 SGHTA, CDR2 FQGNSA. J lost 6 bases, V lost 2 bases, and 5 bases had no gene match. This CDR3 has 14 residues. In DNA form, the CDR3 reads TGTGCCAGCAGCTTAATACAGGGGGGCGCTGAAGCTTTCTTT. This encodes CASSLIQGGAEAFF.

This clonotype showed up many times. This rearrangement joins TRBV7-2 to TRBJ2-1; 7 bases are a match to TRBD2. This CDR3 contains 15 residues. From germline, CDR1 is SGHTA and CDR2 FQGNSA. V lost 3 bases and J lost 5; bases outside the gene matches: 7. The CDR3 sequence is CASSFEPAGNNEQFF. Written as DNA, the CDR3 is TGTGCCAGCAGCTTTGAGCCAGCGGGGAACAATGAGCAGTTCTTC.

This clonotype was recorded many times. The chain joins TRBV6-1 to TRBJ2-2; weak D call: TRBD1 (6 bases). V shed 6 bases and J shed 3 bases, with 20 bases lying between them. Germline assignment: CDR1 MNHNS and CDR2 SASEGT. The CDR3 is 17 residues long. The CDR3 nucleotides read TGTGCCAGCAGATCACCTGGGGGCGTATTGGACACCGGGGAGCTGTTTTTT. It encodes CASRSPGGVLDTGELFF.

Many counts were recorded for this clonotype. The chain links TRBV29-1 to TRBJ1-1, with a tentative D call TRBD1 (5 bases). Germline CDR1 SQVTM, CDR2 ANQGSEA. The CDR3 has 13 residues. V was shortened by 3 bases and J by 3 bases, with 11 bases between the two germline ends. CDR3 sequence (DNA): TGCAGCGTTGAGCGGGGCTTTGACACTGAAGCTTTCTTT. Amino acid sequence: CSVERGFDTEAFF.

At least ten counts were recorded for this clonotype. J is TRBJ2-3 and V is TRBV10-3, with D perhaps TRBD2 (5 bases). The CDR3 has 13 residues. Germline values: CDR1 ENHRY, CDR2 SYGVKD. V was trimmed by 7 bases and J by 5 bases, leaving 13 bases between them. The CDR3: CAIMRAAEDTQYF. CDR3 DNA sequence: TGTGCCATCATGCGGGCCGCCGAAGATACGCAGTATTTT.

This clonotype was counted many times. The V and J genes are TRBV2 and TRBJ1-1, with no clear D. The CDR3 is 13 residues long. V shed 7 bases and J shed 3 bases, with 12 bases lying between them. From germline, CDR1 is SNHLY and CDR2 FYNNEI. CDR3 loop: CASTGPRDTEAFF. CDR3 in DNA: TGTGCCAGCACTGGACCACGGGACACTGAAGCTTTCTTT.